This T cell receptor beta chain stems from a study of T cell repertoires in ileal Crohn's disease. About the research overall: 35% were active smokers at surgery; median disease duration was around 8 years.

The assay was immunoSEQ multiplex PCR, and TCRdb's table has in-frame clones only and misses some. In the table there are over 10,000 clones, roughly 80% of which are singletons. The ends were cut back, 4 bases at V and 2 bases at J, with 15 bases in the middle. Germline lookup yields CDR1 SGDLS and CDR2 YYNGEE. The length of the CDR3 is 15 residues. Specified time point: neoterminal ileum biopsy at postoperative endoscopy, about 6 months after surgery. The V gene is TRBV9, the J gene TRBJ1-1, with D hard to call. The sample comprised ileal tissue. The receptor's source is an adult with Crohn's disease. DNA for the CDR3: TGTGCCAGCAGCCCCCTAGGAGGGTCCAACACTGAAGCTTTCTTT. It codes for CASSPLGGSNTEAFF.